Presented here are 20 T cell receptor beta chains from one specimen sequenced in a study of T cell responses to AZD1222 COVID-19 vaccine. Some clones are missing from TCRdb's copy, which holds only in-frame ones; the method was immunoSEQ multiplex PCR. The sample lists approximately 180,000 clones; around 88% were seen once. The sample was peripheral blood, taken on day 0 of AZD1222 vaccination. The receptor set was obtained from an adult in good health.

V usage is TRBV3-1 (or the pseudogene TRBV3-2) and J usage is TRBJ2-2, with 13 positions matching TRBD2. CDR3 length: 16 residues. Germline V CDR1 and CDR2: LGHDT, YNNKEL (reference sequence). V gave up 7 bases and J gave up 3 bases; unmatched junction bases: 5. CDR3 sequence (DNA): TGTGCCAGCACCCAGGGACTAGCGGGGTACACCGGGGAGCTGTTTTTT. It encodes CASTQGLAGYTGELFF.

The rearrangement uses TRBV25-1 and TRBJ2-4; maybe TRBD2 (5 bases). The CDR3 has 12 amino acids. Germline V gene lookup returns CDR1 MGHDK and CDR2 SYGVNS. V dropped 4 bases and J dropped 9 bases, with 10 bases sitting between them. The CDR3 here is CASSGGLSIQYF. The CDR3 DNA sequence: TGTGCCAGCAGTGGTGGACTCTCCATTCAGTACTTC.

CDR3 region: CSVEVAYEQYF. The CDR3 nucleotides are TGCAGCGTTGAAGTGGCCTACGAGCAGTACTTC. The chain links TRBV29-1 to TRBJ2-7; D is uncertain. CDR3 length: 11 residues. The V and J ends lost 1 base and 2 bases respectively, with 3 bases between them. Germline V lookup: CDR1 SQVTM, CDR2 ANQGSEA.

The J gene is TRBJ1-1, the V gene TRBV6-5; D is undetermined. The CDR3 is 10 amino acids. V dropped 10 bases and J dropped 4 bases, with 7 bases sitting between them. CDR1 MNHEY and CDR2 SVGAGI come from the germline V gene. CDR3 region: CATGITEAFF. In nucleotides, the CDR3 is TGTGCCACCGGGATCACTGAAGCTTTCTTT.

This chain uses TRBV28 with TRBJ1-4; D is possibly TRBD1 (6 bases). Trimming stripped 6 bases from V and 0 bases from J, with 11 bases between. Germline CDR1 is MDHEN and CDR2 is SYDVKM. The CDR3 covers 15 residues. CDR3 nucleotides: TGTGCCAGCAGGCCGGGGGGGCCAACTAATGAAAAACTGTTTTTT. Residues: CASRPGGPTNEKLFF.

The CDR3 reads CASSPTSGPAYEQYF. The CDR3 DNA sequence: TGTGCCAGCAGTCCTACTAGCGGCCCTGCCTACGAGCAGTACTTC. The chain couples TRBV9 to TRBJ2-7; 8 positions match TRBD2. CDR1 is SGDLS and CDR2 is YYNGEE in the germline V gene. The CDR3 loop spans 15 amino acids. The V segment lost 5 bases and the J segment 2 bases; nucleotides outside the gene matches: 9. The full variable domain, with the rest looked up from reference TRBV9 and TRBJ2-7, is DSGVTQTPKHLITATGQRVTLRCSPRSGDLSVYWYQQSLDQGLQFLIQYYNGEERAKGNILERFSAQQFPDLHSELNLSSLELGDSALYFCASSPTSGPAYEQYFGPGTRLTVT.

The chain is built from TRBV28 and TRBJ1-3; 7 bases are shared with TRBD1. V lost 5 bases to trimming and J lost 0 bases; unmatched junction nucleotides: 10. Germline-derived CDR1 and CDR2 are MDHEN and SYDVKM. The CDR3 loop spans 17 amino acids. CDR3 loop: CASSPRQGMVSGNTIYF. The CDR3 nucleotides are TGTGCCAGCAGTCCAAGACAGGGTATGGTCTCTGGAAACACCATATATTTT.

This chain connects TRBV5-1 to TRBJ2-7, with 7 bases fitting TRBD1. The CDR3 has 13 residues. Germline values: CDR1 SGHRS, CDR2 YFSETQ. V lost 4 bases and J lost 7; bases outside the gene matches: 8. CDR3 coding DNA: TGCGCCAGCAGCCCAAGACAGGGTTGGGAGCAGTACTTC. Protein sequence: CASSPRQGWEQYF.

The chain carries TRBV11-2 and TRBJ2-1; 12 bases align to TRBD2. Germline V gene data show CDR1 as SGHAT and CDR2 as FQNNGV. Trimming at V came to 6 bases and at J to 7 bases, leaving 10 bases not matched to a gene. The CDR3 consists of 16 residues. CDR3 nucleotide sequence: TGTGCCAGCAGAACTCTAGCGGGGGGGCCGTATAATGAGCAGTTCTTC. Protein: CASRTLAGGPYNEQFF.

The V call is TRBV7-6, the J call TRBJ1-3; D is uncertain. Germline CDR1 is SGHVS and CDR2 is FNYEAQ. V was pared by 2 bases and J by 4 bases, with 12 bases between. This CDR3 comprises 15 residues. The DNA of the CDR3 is TGTGCCAGCAGCTTATTCGGAGACGGGGGAAACACCATATATTTT. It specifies CASSLFGDGGNTIYF.

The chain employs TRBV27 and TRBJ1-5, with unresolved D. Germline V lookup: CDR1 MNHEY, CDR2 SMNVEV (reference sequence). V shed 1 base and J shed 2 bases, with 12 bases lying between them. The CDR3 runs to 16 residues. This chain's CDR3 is CASSLFWFPGNQPQHF. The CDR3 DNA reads TGTGCCAGCAGTTTATTCTGGTTTCCCGGCAATCAGCCCCAGCATTTT.

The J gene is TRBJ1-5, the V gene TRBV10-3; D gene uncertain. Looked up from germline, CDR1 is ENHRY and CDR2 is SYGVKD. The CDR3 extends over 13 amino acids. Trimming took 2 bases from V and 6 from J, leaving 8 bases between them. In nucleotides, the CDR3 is TGTGCCATCAGTGAGGTGAACAGTCAGCCCCAGCATTTT. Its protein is CAISEVNSQPQHF.

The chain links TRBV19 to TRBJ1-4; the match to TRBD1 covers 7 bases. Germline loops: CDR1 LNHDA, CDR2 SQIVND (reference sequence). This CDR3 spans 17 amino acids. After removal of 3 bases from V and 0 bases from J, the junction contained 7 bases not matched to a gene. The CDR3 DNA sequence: TGTGCCAGTAGTATCGCCCGACAGGGCCCAACTAATGAAAAACTGTTTTTT. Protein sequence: CASSIARQGPTNEKLFF.

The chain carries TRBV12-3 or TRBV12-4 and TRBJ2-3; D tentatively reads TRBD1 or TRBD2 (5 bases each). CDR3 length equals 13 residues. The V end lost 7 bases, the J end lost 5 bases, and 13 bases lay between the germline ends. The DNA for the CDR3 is TGTGCCAGCAACTCAGCAGGGAGAGATACGCAGTATTTT. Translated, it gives CASNSAGRDTQYF.

The CDR3 DNA sequence: TGTGCCATCAGCTCCGACCCCGGGAACAGACAAGAGACCCAGTACTTC. It codes for CAISSDPGNRQETQYF. The V gene is TRBV10-3, the J gene TRBJ2-5; tentative D call: TRBD2 (5 bases). The CDR3 length is 16 residues. V was pared by 6 bases and J by 2 bases, with 19 bases between. Germline V CDR1 and CDR2: ENHRY, SYGVKD.

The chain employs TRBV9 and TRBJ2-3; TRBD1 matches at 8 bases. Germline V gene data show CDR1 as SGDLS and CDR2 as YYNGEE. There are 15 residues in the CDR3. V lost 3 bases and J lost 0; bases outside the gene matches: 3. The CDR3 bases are TGTGCCAGCAGCGATTGGACAGGGAGCACAGATACGCAGTATTTT. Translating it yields CASSDWTGSTDTQYF. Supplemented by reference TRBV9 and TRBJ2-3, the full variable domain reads DSGVTQTPKHLITATGQRVTLRCSPRSGDLSVYWYQQSLDQGLQFLIQYYNGEERAKGNILERFSAQQFPDLHSELNLSSLELGDSALYFCASSDWTGSTDTQYFGPGTRLTVL.

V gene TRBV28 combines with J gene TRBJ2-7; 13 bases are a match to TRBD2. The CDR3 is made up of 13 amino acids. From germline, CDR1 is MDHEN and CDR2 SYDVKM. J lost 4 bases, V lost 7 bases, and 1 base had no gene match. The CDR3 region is CASKTSGGYEQYF. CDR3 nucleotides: TGTGCCAGCAAGACTAGCGGGGGGTACGAGCAGTACTTC.

CDR3 nucleotides: TGCGCCAGCAGCCAAGCTCTGGGGCCTCCCAAAACAGATACGCAGTATTTT. As protein: CASSQALGPPKTDTQYF. The chain joins TRBV4-1 to TRBJ2-3; a possible D gene is TRBD1 (5 bases). With 1 base removed from V and 3 bases from J, the gap between germline ends came to 17 bases. The CDR3 runs 17 residues. In germline, CDR1 is MGHRA, CDR2 YSYEKL.

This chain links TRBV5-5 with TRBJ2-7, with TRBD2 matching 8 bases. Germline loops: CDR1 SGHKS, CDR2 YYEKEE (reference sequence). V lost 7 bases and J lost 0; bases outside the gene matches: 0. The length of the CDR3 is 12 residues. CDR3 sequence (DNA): TGTGCCAGCGGGACTAGCTCCTACGAGCAGTACTTC. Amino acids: CASGTSSYEQYF.

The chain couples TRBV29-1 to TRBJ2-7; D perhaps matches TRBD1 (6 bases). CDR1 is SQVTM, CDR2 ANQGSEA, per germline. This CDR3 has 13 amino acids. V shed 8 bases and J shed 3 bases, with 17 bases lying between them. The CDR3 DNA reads TGCAGCATCCGGGACATCCGAAACTACGAGCAGTACTTC. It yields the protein CSIRDIRNYEQYF.